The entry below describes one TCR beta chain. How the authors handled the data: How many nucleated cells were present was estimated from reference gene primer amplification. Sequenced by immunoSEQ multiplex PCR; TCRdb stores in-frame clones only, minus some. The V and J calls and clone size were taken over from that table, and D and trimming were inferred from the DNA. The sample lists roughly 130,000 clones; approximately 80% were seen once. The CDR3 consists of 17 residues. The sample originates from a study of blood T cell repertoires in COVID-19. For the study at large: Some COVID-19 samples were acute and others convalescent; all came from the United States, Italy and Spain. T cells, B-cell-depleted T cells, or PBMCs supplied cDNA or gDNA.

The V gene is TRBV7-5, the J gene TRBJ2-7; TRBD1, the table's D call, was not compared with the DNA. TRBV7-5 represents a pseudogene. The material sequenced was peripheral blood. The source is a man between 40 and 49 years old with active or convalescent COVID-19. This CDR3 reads CVRSLGQGDIRSYEQYF. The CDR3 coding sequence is TGTGTCAGAAGCTTAGGACAGGGGGACATTCGCTCCTACGAGCAGTACTTC.